The 18 T cell receptor beta chains given below trace back to one sample, sequenced in a study of shared clonotypes between healthy human individuals. Assay: immunoSEQ multiplex PCR; the TCRdb copy retains only in-frame clones and omits some. Of about 2 million clones in the sample, about 95% are singletons; the top ten hold less than 1.5%. CD8 cells classed as naive were CD45RO-negative and positively selected for CCR7, excluding terminally differentiated effector memory CD45RA+ cells. Specimen: naive CD8+ T cells sorted from blood. Every receptor here comes from a man between 18 and 35 years old in good health.

The chain combines TRBV10-3 with TRBJ1-2; 10 bases fit TRBD1. The CDR3 covers 15 residues. The V gene end was trimmed by 2 bases and the J gene end by 5 bases; junction bases not matched to a gene: 5. CDR1 ENHRY and CDR2 SYGVKD come from the germline V gene. CDR3 sequence: CAISEDGQGGYGYTF. The CDR3 DNA is TGTGCCATCAGTGAGGACGGACAGGGGGGGTATGGCTACACCTTC.

This clone was found once. The identical CDR3 is also encoded by other nucleotide sequences in the sample. The CDR3 protein is CASSYSEGANYGYTF. The CDR3 region has the DNA TGTGCCAGCAGTTACTCGGAGGGGGCCAACTATGGCTACACCTTC. J is TRBJ1-2 and V is TRBV6-5; TRBD1 agrees at 7 bases. This CDR3 contains 15 residues. Germline loops: CDR1 MNHEY, CDR2 SVGAGI. V lost 0 bases and J lost 2; bases outside the gene matches: 3.

The J gene is TRBJ1-6, the V gene TRBV28, with D unclear. Trimming removed 10 bases from V and 6 bases from J, with 10 bases in between. CDR3 size: 12 residues. Germline lookup yields CDR1 MDHEN and CDR2 SYDVKM. The CDR3 DNA is TGTGCCACCGACACGGTTAATTCACCCCTCCACTTT. It yields the protein CATDTVNSPLHF.

The rearrangement joins TRBV10-2 to TRBJ2-7; 10 positions agree with TRBD1. The CDR3 has 15 amino acids. Germline CDR1 WSHSY, CDR2 SAAADI. Losses at the gene ends were 9 bases for V and 2 bases for J; bases not matched to a gene: 10. In DNA, the CDR3 is TGCGCCAGTGCCCCAGGGACAGGGGTAGCCTACGAGCAGTACTTC. It is translated as CASAPGTGVAYEQYF.

CDR3 nucleotide sequence: TGTGCCTGGAGCTCCGGGACAGGGGATTACAATGAGCAGTTCTTC. It is translated as CAWSSGTGDYNEQFF. The V call is TRBV30, the J call TRBJ2-1, with 10 bases fitting TRBD1. V lost 3 bases to trimming and J lost 4 bases; unmatched junction nucleotides: 6. This CDR3 region has 15 residues. Germline values: CDR1 GTSNPN, CDR2 SVGIG (reference sequence).

The gene calls are TRBV4-1 and TRBJ2-1; D unresolved. The CDR3 sequence is 16 residues long. The germline gives CDR1 MGHRA, CDR2 YSYEKL. V shed 4 bases and J shed 1 base, with 14 bases lying between them. CDR3 coding DNA: TGCGCCAGCAGCCTAACCCTAGAAGGTTCCTACAATGAGCAGTTCTTC. Its protein product is CASSLTLEGSYNEQFF.

The J gene is TRBJ2-1, the V gene TRBV11-2; D may be TRBD1 (6 bases). Germline V gene lookup returns CDR1 SGHAT and CDR2 FQNNGV. The V and J ends lost 0 bases and 4 bases respectively, with 16 bases between them. The CDR3 contains 17 residues. The CDR3 DNA sequence: TGTGCCAGCAGCTTAGATACCCAGGCAGGGGCTTACAATGAGCAGTTCTTC. Amino acids: CASSLDTQAGAYNEQFF.

The rearrangement uses TRBV5-1 and TRBJ1-2, with 8 bases lining up with TRBD1. The CDR3 loop spans 15 amino acids. Germline V gene lookup returns CDR1 SGHRS and CDR2 YFSETQ. V was clipped by 4 bases and J by 7 bases; unmatched bases: 12. CDR3 region: CASSQESGGAFGYTF. The CDR3 DNA is TGCGCCAGCAGCCAGGAATCAGGGGGCGCATTTGGCTACACCTTC.

V and J are TRBV4-1 and TRBJ2-3, with unresolved D. The CDR3 sequence is 15 residues long. Trimming pared 0 bases from V and 6 bases from J, leaving 13 bases between. From germline, CDR1 is MGHRA and CDR2 YSYEKL. The CDR3 here is CASSQDRFGVDTQYF. In DNA form, the CDR3 reads TGCGCCAGCAGCCAAGATCGTTTTGGGGTGGATACGCAGTATTTT.

The chain combines TRBV6-5 with TRBJ2-5; D is ambiguous. Deletions cut 5 bases from V and 2 bases from J, with 12 bases between. CDR1 is MNHEY and CDR2 is SVGAGI in the germline V gene. The CDR3 has 14 residues. CDR3 nucleotides: TGTGCCAGCAGTACCACCCGGAATCAAGAGACCCAGTACTTC. Encoded protein: CASSTTRNQETQYF.

In the case of this clone: Additional DNA sequences in this sample encode the identical CDR3. V gene TRBV7-9 combines with J gene TRBJ2-5; D ambiguous. The CDR3 has 13 residues. V lost 5 bases and J lost 5, with 12 bases in between. From germline, CDR1 is SEHNR and CDR2 FQNEAQ (reference sequence). CDR3 sequence reads: CASSPPSRETQYF. For the CDR3, the DNA is TGTGCCAGCAGCCCCCCCTCAAGGGAGACCCAGTACTTC.

The CDR3 region has the DNA TGTGCCAGCAGCTTAGGGGAAACTGGCTACACCTTC. Translated, it gives CASSLGETGYTF. The chain uses TRBV7-9 and TRBJ1-2; D gene uncertain. CDR3 size: 12 residues. V lost 1 base and J lost 7, with 7 bases in between. The germline V gene has CDR1 SEHNR and CDR2 FQNEAQ (reference sequence).

On this clone: This same CDR3 is encoded by further DNA sequences in the sample. The chain couples TRBV5-6 to TRBJ2-7; D could derive from TRBD1 or TRBD2 (6 bases each). Deletions cut 3 bases from V and 2 bases from J, with 9 bases between. This CDR3 is built from 13 residues. Germline-derived CDR1 and CDR2 are SGHDT and YYEEEE. CDR3 DNA: TGTGCCAGCAGCTCCGGGGGCACCTACGAGCAGTACTTC. The encoded protein is CASSSGGTYEQYF.

This chain uses TRBV4-3 with TRBJ2-2; D might be TRBD1 or TRBD2, each matching 7 bases. V was pared by 0 bases and J by 7 bases, with 18 bases between. The CDR3 is 17 amino acids. Germline V gene data show CDR1 as LGHNA and CDR2 as YSLEER. The CDR3 DNA follows: TGCGCCAGCAGCCAAGAAGTTTTCAGGGGGGGCTACGGGGAGCTGTTTTTT. The encoded protein is CASSQEVFRGGYGELFF.

The chain links TRBV27 to TRBJ2-2; D might be TRBD1 (6 bases). This CDR3 region has 13 residues. Germline-derived CDR1 and CDR2 are MNHEY and SMNVEV (reference sequence). V dropped 7 bases and J dropped 7 bases, with 13 bases sitting between them. CDR3 sequence reads: CASNNIRGGELFF. In nucleotides, the CDR3 is TGTGCCAGCAATAATATCAGGGGCGGGGAGCTGTTTTTT.

The J gene is TRBJ2-7, the V gene TRBV7-6; unclear D gene. This CDR3 region has 13 residues. Trimming took off 0 bases at V and 4 bases at J, with 7 bases between the two ends. Germline V gene lookup returns CDR1 SGHVS and CDR2 FNYEAQ. The CDR3 protein is CASSLAMGYEQYF. The CDR3 DNA sequence: TGTGCCAGCAGCTTAGCGATGGGGTACGAGCAGTACTTC.

The V and J genes are TRBV5-5 and TRBJ2-7, with TRBD2 as a possible D gene (5 bases). Germline CDR1 reads SGHKS; CDR2 reads YYEKEE (reference sequence). V was clipped by 4 bases and J by 3 bases, with 8 bases between them. This CDR3 region has 12 residues. As DNA, the CDR3 is TGTGCCAGCAGCGGACTTTTCTACGAGCAGTACTTC. This sequence encodes CASSGLFYEQYF.

This clone was found a few times. The sample has other DNA sequences that encode this CDR3 too. The chain combines TRBV9 with TRBJ1-1; D may be TRBD1 (5 bases). V lost 0 bases, J lost 4 bases, and 7 bases lay in between. This CDR3 spans 13 amino acids. The germline gives CDR1 SGDLS, CDR2 YYNGEE. CDR3 region: CASSVEGVTEAFF. The CDR3, as DNA: TGTGCCAGCAGCGTAGAAGGGGTCACTGAAGCTTTCTTT.